This T cell receptor beta chain was recorded in a study of cytomegalovirus exposure and HLA in healthy donors. The length of the CDR3 is 12 residues. Germline CDR1 is MNHEY and CDR2 is SVGAGI. V lost 7 bases and J lost 8, with 11 bases in between. Generated by immunoSEQ multiplex PCR, the TCRdb table keeps only in-frame clones and is missing some. The top ten clones hold over 0.85% of a sample with 260,000 or so clones, approximately 88% of them seen once. V and J are TRBV6-5 and TRBJ1-4, with D unclear. The origin of this receptor is a woman younger than 30 in good health and CMV-seronegative. The material sequenced was PBMCs. The CDR3 coding sequence is TGTGCCAGCACCCACCCGGGGGAAAAACTGTTTTTT. Translating it yields CASTHPGEKLFF.